This T cell receptor beta chain emerged from a study of post-analysis software for immune sequencing data. This clonotype has more than one count but fewer than ten. Its specificity is unknown. General study results and limits: About five TRBV segments were more frequent in patients than controls; TRBV5-6, TRBV5-1 and TRBV20-1 belonged to this group.

TCR beta cDNA libraries included unique molecular identifiers. TCRdb re-called the PCR reads with MiXCR, one entry per CDR3 protein. This table has hundreds of thousands of distinct CDR3 sequences, 30% appearing once. V shed 5 bases and J shed 0 bases, with 11 bases lying between them. The CDR3 totals 15 residues. Germline-derived CDR1 and CDR2 are MDHEN and SYDVKM. The sample comprised blood. The TCR was taken from a girl aged 10-17 years with multiple sclerosis. The rearrangement uses TRBV28 and TRBJ2-1, with unresolved D. The CDR3 loop reads CASSTRRASYNEQFF. CDR3 in DNA: TGTGCCAGCAGTACCAGACGCGCCTCCTACAATGAGCAGTTCTTC.